The 22 T cell receptor beta chains presented below share a single source sample, sequenced in a study of somatic mutations in cytotoxic T cells in rheumatoid arthritis. Some clones are missing from TCRdb's copy, which holds only in-frame ones; the method was immunoSEQ multiplex PCR. The sample contains about 19,000 clones, approximately 82% of which appear only once. Material: CD8+ T cells sorted from blood. All receptors come from an adult with rheumatoid arthritis.

The chain employs TRBV28 and TRBJ1-2; 8 bases fit TRBD1. Germline V gene sequence: CDR1 MDHEN, CDR2 SYDVKM. Trimming took 7 bases from V and 4 from J; bases not matched to a gene: 14. The CDR3 totals 16 residues. CDR3 in DNA: TGTGCCAGCACCCCGGACAGGGATTTTCTTAGCTATGGCTACACCTTC. This translates into CASTPDRDFLSYGYTF.

The chain has TRBV2 and TRBJ1-2; maybe TRBD1 (6 bases). Deletions cut 6 bases from V and 0 bases from J, with 14 bases between. The CDR3 has 15 residues. Germline CDR1 SNHLY, CDR2 FYNNEI. The DNA of the CDR3 is TGTGCCAGCAGCCCAGACAGGAATTCTAACTATGGCTACACCTTC. This encodes CASSPDRNSNYGYTF.

J is TRBJ1-3 and V is TRBV6-4; D perhaps matches TRBD1 (6 bases). This CDR3 region has 18 residues. Per germline, CDR1 MRHNA and CDR2 SNTAGT. V was trimmed by 3 bases and J by 0 bases, leaving 18 bases between them. CDR3 region: CASSETSFCRGSGNTIYF. The CDR3 region has the DNA TGTGCCAGCAGTGAAACCTCCTTTTGCAGGGGCTCTGGAAACACCATATATTTT.

This chain links TRBV4-3 with TRBJ1-4; no firm D call. Trimming removed 0 bases at V and 7 bases at J, with 9 bases between. The CDR3 runs to 14 residues. The germline V gene encodes CDR1 LGHNA and CDR2 YSLEER. The CDR3 DNA reads as TGCGCCAGCAGCCAAGATTCACAGCTTGAAAAACTGTTTTTT. Residues: CASSQDSQLEKLFF.

This clone is labeled hyperexpanded. V usage is TRBV6-1 and J usage is TRBJ2-3, with 9 bases fitting TRBD1. The CDR3 consists of 14 residues. CDR1 and CDR2 (germline): MNHNS, SASEGT. V shed 1 base and J 4 bases; nucleotides not matched to a gene: 0. In nucleotides, the CDR3 is TGTGCCAGCAGTGAAGGACAGGGGGCAGATACGCAGTATTTT. Encoded protein: CASSEGQGADTQYF.

V is TRBV4-2 and J is TRBJ1-1, with D hard to call. Between the trimmed V and J ends, which lost 1 base and 5 bases, there was a span of 8 bases. CDR3 length: 13 amino acids. Looked up from germline, CDR1 is LGHNA and CDR2 is YNFKEQ. CDR3 residues: CASSQGKGTEAFF. The CDR3 region has the DNA TGTGCCAGCAGCCAAGGAAAAGGGACTGAAGCTTTCTTT.

The chain employs TRBV5-8 and TRBJ1-5, with D unclear. Germline V gene sequence: CDR1 SGHTS, CDR2 YDEGEE. The CDR3 length is 14 residues. Trimming cost V 4 bases and J 0 bases, with 8 bases left between them. The CDR3 spells CASSLYGSNQPQHF. The CDR3 nucleotides are TGTGCCAGCAGCCTATACGGTAGCAATCAGCCCCAGCATTTT.

The chain joins TRBV6-1 to TRBJ2-3, with D uncertain. Germline V gives CDR1 MNHNS, CDR2 SASEGT. V was trimmed by 3 bases and J by 1 base, leaving 11 bases between them. The CDR3 length is 15 residues. The DNA of the CDR3 is TGTGCCAGCAGTGAGTTAACTACCGGCACAGATACGCAGTATTTT. Encoded protein: CASSELTTGTDTQYF.

This chain joins TRBV6-6 and TRBJ1-1, with 8 positions matching TRBD1. This CDR3 region has 16 residues. V lost 2 bases to trimming and J lost 5 bases; unmatched junction nucleotides: 10. The germline gives CDR1 MNHNY, CDR2 SVGAGI (reference sequence). Written as DNA, the CDR3 is TGTGCCAGCAGTTACGCCGGCAGGGGGCCGGGGACTGAAGCTTTCTTT. Encoded protein: CASSYAGRGPGTEAFF.

This chain joins TRBV7-6 and TRBJ2-5; D ambiguous. Deletions cut 0 bases from V and 12 bases from J, with 11 bases between. CDR3 length: 12 amino acids. CDR1 is SGHVS and CDR2 is FNYEAQ in the germline V gene. The DNA of the CDR3 is TGTGCCAGCAGCTTAGCGGACGGCAAGGAGTACTTC. Its protein is CASSLADGKEYF.

This clone showed up just once. The chain links TRBV9 to TRBJ2-1, with a possible D match to TRBD2 (5 bases). Germline loops: CDR1 SGDLS, CDR2 YYNGEE. V shed 5 bases and J shed 6 bases, with 6 bases lying between them. This CDR3 region has 11 residues. In DNA form, the CDR3 reads TGTGCCAGCAGTCGGGGCAATGAGCAGTTCTTC. Translated, it gives CASSRGNEQFF.

This chain links TRBV6-1 with TRBJ1-1, with D tentatively TRBD1 (5 bases). This CDR3 has 12 residues. Trimming took 9 bases from V and 5 from J, leaving 13 bases between them. Germline V gene data show CDR1 as MNHNS and CDR2 as SASEGT. The CDR3 reads CASRTGGTEAFF. In DNA form, the CDR3 reads TGTGCCAGTCGGACGGGGGGGACTGAAGCTTTCTTT.

This rearrangement joins TRBV6-1 to TRBJ2-5; D perhaps matches TRBD1 (6 bases). From germline, CDR1 is MNHNS and CDR2 SASEGT. The CDR3 covers 13 residues. Trimming cost V 6 bases and J 0 bases, with 8 bases left between them. CDR3 in DNA: TGTGCCAGCAGGGACAGCTACCAAGAGACCCAGTACTTC. This codes for CASRDSYQETQYF.

The V call is TRBV18, the J call TRBJ2-6; no definite D call. Looked up from germline, CDR1 is KGHSH and CDR2 is LQKENI. CDR3 size: 20 residues. The germline V and J ends were trimmed by 1 base and 0 bases, with 19 bases remaining between them. The CDR3: CASSPLTSGFPSSGANVLTF. For the CDR3, the DNA is TGTGCCAGCTCACCACTGACTTCCGGGTTCCCTAGCTCTGGGGCCAACGTCCTGACTTTC.

The genes are TRBV13 and TRBJ1-2; D is unclear. Trimming removed 5 bases from V and 0 bases from J, with 16 bases in between. The CDR3 runs to 16 residues. Germline lookup yields CDR1 PRHDT and CDR2 FYEKMQ (reference sequence). The CDR3 loop is CASSRGRGQANYGYTF. The CDR3 DNA reads TGTGCCAGCAGCCGTGGCCGGGGTCAAGCTAACTATGGCTACACCTTC.

This chain joins TRBV11-2 and TRBJ2-6; 8 positions agree with TRBD2. J gave up 1 base and V 9 bases, and 11 bases lay outside the gene matches. The germline V gene has CDR1 SGHAT and CDR2 FQNNGV. The CDR3 has 17 residues. The chain's CDR3 is CASPSGGGTSGANVLTF. CDR3 DNA sequence: TGTGCCAGTCCCTCGGGGGGGGGCACGTCTGGGGCCAACGTCCTGACTTTC.

The J gene is TRBJ2-7, the V gene TRBV4-1; D may be TRBD2 (5 bases). CDR3 length: 14 residues. CDR1 and CDR2 from the germline V gene are MGHRA and YSYEKL. The V gene lost 0 bases and the J gene lost 3 bases, with 9 bases spanning the gap. The CDR3 spells CASSQELDFYEQYF. The CDR3 DNA reads as TGCGCCAGCAGCCAAGAACTAGATTTCTACGAGCAGTACTTC.

Remarks on this clone: At the DNA level, this CDR3 is encoded by other sequences in the same sample as well. The chain has TRBV9 and TRBJ2-1, with 13 bases identical to TRBD2. Germline V gene sequence: CDR1 SGDLS, CDR2 YYNGEE. The CDR3 has 15 residues. The trim removed 2 bases at V and 5 bases at J, leaving 1 base unmatched. The CDR3 nucleotides are TGTGCCAGCAGCGTCGGGACTAGCGGGAACAATGAGCAGTTCTTC. It codes for CASSVGTSGNNEQFF.

The CDR3 sequence: CAISEDDRVGQPQHF. Written as DNA, the CDR3 is TGTGCCATCAGTGAAGACGACAGGGTGGGTCAGCCCCAGCATTTT. J is TRBJ1-5 and V is TRBV10-3, with 7 bases lining up with TRBD1. The CDR3 covers 15 residues. The V segment lost 3 bases and the J segment 6 bases; nucleotides outside the gene matches: 8. Germline CDR1 and CDR2: ENHRY and SYGVKD.

The chain employs TRBV6-1 and TRBJ1-1, with unresolved D. The CDR3 consists of 15 residues. V was trimmed by 3 bases and J by 1 base, leaving 12 bases between them. Germline lookup yields CDR1 MNHNS and CDR2 SASEGT. The CDR3 DNA follows: TGTGCCAGCAGTGATTATGGGGAAAAGAACACTGAAGCTTTCTTT. Translated, it gives CASSDYGEKNTEAFF.

This chain links TRBV6-1 with TRBJ1-2; no definite D call. Germline assignment: CDR1 MNHNS and CDR2 SASEGT. V shed 1 base and J shed 6 bases, with 6 bases lying between them. The CDR3 loop spans 12 amino acids. The CDR3 DNA follows: TGTGCCAGCAGTGAAGGGCACAATGGCTACACCTTC. Translated: CASSEGHNGYTF.

The chain has TRBV7-8 and TRBJ2-1; D gene unclear. The ends were cut back, 2 bases at V and 1 base at J, with 6 bases in the middle. Looked up from germline, CDR1 is SGHVS and CDR2 is FQNEAQ. The length of the CDR3 is 14 residues. This CDR3 is CASSLSRSYNEQFF. In DNA, the CDR3 is TGTGCCAGCAGCTTATCCCGGTCCTACAATGAGCAGTTCTTC.